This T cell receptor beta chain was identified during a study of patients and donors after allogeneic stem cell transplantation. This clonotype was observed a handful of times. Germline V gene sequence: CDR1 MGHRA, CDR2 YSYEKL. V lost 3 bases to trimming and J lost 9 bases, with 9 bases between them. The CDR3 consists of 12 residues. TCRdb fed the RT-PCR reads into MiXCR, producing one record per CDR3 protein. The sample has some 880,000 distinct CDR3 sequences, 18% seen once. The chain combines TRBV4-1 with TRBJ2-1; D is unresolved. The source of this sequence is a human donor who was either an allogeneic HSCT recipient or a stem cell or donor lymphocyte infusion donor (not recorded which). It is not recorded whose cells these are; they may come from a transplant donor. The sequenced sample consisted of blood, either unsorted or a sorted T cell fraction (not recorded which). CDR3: CASSQVSTEQFF. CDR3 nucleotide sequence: TGCGCCAGCAGCCAGGTATCTACTGAGCAGTTCTTC.